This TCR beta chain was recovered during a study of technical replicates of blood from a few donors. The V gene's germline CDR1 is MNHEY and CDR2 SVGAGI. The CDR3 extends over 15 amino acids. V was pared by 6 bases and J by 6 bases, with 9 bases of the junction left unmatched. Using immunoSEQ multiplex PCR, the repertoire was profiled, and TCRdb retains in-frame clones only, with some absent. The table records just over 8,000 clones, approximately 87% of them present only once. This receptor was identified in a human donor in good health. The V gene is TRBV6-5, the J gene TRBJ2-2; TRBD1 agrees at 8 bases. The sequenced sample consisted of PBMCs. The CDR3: CASRTGQGIAGELFF. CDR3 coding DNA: TGTGCCAGCAGAACCGGACAGGGTATCGCCGGGGAGCTGTTTTTT.